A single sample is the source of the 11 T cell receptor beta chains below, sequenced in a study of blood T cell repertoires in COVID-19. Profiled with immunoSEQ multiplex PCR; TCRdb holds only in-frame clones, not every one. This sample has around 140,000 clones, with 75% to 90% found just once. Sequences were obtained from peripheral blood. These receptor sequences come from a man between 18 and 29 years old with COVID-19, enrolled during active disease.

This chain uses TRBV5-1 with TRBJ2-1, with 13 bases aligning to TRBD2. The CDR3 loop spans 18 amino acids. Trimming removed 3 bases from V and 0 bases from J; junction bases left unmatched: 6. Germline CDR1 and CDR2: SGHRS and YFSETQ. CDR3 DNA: TGCGCCAGCAGCTACCGACTAGCGGGAGGAAGCTCCTACAATGAGCAGTTCTTC. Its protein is CASSYRLAGGSSYNEQFF.

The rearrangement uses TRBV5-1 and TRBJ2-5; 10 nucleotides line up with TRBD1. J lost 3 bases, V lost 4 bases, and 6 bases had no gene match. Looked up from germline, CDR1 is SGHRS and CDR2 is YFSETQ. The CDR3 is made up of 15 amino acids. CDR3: CASSDPGTGEETQYF. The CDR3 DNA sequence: TGCGCCAGCAGCGACCCAGGGACAGGGGAAGAGACCCAGTACTTC. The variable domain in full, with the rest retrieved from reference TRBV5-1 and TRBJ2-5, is KAGVTQTPRYLIKTRGQQVTLSCSPISGHRSVSWYQQTPGQGLQFLFEYFSETQRNKGNFPGRFSGRQFSNSRSEMNVSTLELGDSALYLCASSDPGTGEETQYFGPGTRLLVL.

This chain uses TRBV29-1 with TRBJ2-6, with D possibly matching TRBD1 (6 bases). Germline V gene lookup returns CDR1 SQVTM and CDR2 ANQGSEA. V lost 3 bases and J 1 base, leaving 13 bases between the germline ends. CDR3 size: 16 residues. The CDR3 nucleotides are TGCAGCGTTGAGGCCAGGGGTTCATCTGGGGCCAACGTCCTGACTTTC. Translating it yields CSVEARGSSGANVLTF. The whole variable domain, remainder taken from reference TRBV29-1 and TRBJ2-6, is SAVISQKPSRDICQRGTSLTIQCQVDSQVTMMFWYRQQPGQSLTLIATANQGSEATYESGFVIDKFPISRPNLTFSTLTVSNMSPEDSSIYLCSVEARGSSGANVLTFGAGSRLTVL.

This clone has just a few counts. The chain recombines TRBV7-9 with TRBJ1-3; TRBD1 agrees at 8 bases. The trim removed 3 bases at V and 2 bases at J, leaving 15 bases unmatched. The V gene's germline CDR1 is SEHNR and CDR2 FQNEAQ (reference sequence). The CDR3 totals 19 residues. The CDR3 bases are TGTGCCAGCAGCTTGCTTACATTCTTGGGACAGGAGGCTGGAAACACCATATATTTT. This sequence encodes CASSLLTFLGQEAGNTIYF. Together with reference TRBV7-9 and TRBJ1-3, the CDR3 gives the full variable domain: DTGVSQNPRHKITKRGQNVTFRCDPISEHNRLYWYRQTLGQGPEFLTYFQNEAQLEKSRLLSDRFSAERPKGSFSTLEIQRTEQGDSAMYLCASSLLTFLGQEAGNTIYFGEGSWLTVV.

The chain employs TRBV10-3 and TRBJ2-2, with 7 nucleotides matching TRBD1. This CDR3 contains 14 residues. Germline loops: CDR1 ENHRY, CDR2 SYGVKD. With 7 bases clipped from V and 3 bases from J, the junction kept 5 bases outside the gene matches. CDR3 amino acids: CAIKGQGDTGELFF. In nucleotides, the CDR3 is TGTGCCATCAAAGGTCAGGGGGACACCGGGGAGCTGTTTTTT.

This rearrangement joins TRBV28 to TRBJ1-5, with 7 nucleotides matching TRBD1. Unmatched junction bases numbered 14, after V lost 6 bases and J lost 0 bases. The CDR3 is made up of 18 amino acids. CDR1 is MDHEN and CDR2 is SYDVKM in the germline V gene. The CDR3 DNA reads TGTGCCAGCAGAGTAGGGGGCAGGGACTTATATAGCAATCAGCCCCAGCATTTT. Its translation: CASRVGGRDLYSNQPQHF. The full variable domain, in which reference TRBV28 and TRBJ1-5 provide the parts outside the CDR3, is DVKVTQSSRYLVKRTGEKVFLECVQDMDHENMFWYRQDPGLGLRLIYFSYDVKMKEKGDIPEGYSVSREKKERFSLILESASTNQTSMYLCASRVGGRDLYSNQPQHFGDGTRLSIL.

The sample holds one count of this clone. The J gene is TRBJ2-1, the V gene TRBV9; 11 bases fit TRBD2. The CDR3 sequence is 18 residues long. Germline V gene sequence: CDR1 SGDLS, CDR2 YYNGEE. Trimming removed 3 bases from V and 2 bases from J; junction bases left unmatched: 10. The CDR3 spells CASSGRLAGLPTYNEQFF. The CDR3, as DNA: TGTGCCAGCAGCGGGAGACTAGCGGGACTGCCTACCTACAATGAGCAGTTCTTC. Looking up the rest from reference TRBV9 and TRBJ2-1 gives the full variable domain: DSGVTQTPKHLITATGQRVTLRCSPRSGDLSVYWYQQSLDQGLQFLIQYYNGEERAKGNILERFSAQQFPDLHSELNLSSLELGDSALYFCASSGRLAGLPTYNEQFFGPGTRLTVL.

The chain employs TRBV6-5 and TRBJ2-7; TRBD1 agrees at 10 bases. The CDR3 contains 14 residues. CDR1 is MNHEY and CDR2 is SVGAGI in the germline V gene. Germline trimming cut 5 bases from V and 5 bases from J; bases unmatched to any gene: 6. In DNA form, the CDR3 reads TGTGCCAGCAGTACCCGGGACAGGGGAAACGAGCAGTACTTC. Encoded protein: CASSTRDRGNEQYF.

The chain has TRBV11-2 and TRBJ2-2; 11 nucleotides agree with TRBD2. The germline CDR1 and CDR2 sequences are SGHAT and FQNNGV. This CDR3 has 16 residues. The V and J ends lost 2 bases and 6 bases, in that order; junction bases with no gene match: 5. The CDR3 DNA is TGTGCCAGCAGCTTAAGGCTAGCGGGAGGCCCCGGGGAGCTGTTTTTT. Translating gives CASSLRLAGGPGELFF.

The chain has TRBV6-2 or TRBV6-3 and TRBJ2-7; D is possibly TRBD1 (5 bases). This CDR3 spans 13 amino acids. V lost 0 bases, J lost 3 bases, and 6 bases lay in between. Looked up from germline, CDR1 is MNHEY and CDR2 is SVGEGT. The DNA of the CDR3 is TGTGCCAGCAGTTACTCGGACAACTACGAGCAGTACTTC. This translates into CASSYSDNYEQYF.

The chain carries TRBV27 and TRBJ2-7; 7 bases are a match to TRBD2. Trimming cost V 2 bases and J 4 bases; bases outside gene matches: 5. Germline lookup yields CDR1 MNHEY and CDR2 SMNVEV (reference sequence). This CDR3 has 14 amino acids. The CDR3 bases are TGTGCCAGCAGTTTAGGCGGGAGCCCTTACGAGCAGTACTTC. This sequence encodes CASSLGGSPYEQYF.